The next 3 T cell receptor gamma chains were all read from a single sample in a study of γδ T cells in repeated Plasmodium falciparum infection. Bulk repertoires came from Vgamma9/Vdelta2+ or Vdelta2-negative gammadelta T cells flow-sorted from PBMC. TCRdb re-identified clones in the multiplex PCR reads via CATT. The table has more than 20,000 gamma-chain clones, roughly 3.1% seen once. Sequencing was done on a sample of gamma-delta T cells from blood. The receptors here all came from a pool of human donors (malaria-infected and uninfected, not separated).

This clone has more than one count but fewer than ten. The rearrangement links TRGV2 to TRGJ1 or TRGJ2. TCRdb supplies no J gene; here it was assigned by aligning the nucleotide sequence to germline. Germline CDR1 reads EGSNGY; CDR2 reads YDSYNSKV. The CDR3 sequence is 14 residues long. The junction had 7 bases not matched to a gene; V was cut back by 0 bases and J by 5 bases. CDR3 in DNA: TGTGCCACCTGGGACGGGTGGATTCATTATAAGAAACTCTTT. It is translated as CATWDGWIHYKKLF.

On this clone itself: The protein given by TCRdb reflects a much larger clone and differs at residue 10 from this DNA's translation, likely from a read error; the protein shown is the DNA's translation. The chain carries TRGV2 and TRGJ1 or TRGJ2. Because TCRdb records no J gene, it was assigned here through a match of the DNA to germline. The CDR3 totals 13 residues. Per the germline V gene, CDR1 is EGSNGY and CDR2 is YDSYNSKV. CDR3 nucleotides: TGTGCCACCTGGGACGGGCCCTGCTATAGGAAACTCTTT. As protein: CATWDGPCYRKLF.

This clone occurred many times. The protein TCRdb lists belongs to a much larger clone and differs from this DNA's translation at residue 9, which points to a read error; the protein shown is made from the DNA. CDR3 residues: CATWVLYYDKKLF. Here the CDR3 DNA reads TGTGCCACCTGGGTACTATATTATGATAAGAAACTCTTT. The chain employs TRGV4 and TRGJ1 or TRGJ2. Since TCRdb gives no J gene, matching the DNA to germline was used here to assign it. The CDR3 is 13 residues long. Per the germline V gene, CDR1 is EGSTGY and CDR2 is YDSYTSSV.